The 11 T cell receptor beta chains below all came from one sample that was sequenced in a study of T cells after yellow fever vaccination. One entry per CDR3 protein results from TCRdb running MiXCR on the 5' RACE reads. The repertoire has over 150,000 distinct CDR3 sequences, 5.5% to 8% of them found once; the top ten carry less than 3.5%. Source: CD4+ T cells sorted from PBMCs, taken on the day of the first yellow fever vaccination. The receptors come from a man younger than 35 who received the YFV17D yellow fever vaccine.

This clonotype was counted only a few times. The chain is built from TRBV7-3 and TRBJ2-7, with 8 bases that match TRBD1. Losses at the gene ends were 5 bases for V and 8 bases for J; bases not matched to a gene: 14. The CDR3 has 15 amino acids. Germline CDR1 and CDR2: SGHTA and FQGTGA. The CDR3 spells CASSPSRDRYSKQYV. CDR3 in DNA: TGTGCCAGCAGCCCCTCTCGGGACAGGTATTCCAAGCAGTACGTC.

This clonotype has ten or more counts. The chain is built from TRBV29-1 and TRBJ2-6; a weak D match, TRBD1 (5 bases). V lost 7 bases and J 0 bases, leaving 10 bases between the germline ends. CDR1 is SQVTM and CDR2 is ANQGSEA in the germline V gene. This CDR3 comprises 14 residues. The CDR3 protein is CSARVISGANVLTF. The DNA of the CDR3 is TGCAGCGCCAGGGTTATCTCTGGGGCCAACGTCCTGACTTTC.

Of note for this clonotype: A read error may be the cause here, since a much bigger clone is one base away. J is TRBJ1-2 and V is TRBV10-3; no clear D. V dropped 6 bases and J dropped 0 bases, with 11 bases sitting between them. This CDR3 contains 14 residues. Germline V gives CDR1 ENHRY, CDR2 SYGVKD. The CDR3 DNA reads TGTGCCATCAGGGACTGGGAGGCTAACTATGGCTACACCTTC. This gives the protein CAIRDWEANYGYTF.

This clonotype has ten or more counts. V and J are TRBV7-2 and TRBJ2-7, with D unclear. V was clipped by 1 base and J by 0 bases, with 10 bases between them. CDR3 length: 15 residues. Looked up from germline, CDR1 is SGHTA and CDR2 is FQGNSA. The CDR3 protein is CASSLVAVDSYEQYF. In DNA form, the CDR3 reads TGTGCCAGCAGCTTAGTTGCGGTGGACTCCTACGAGCAGTACTTC.

Ten or more counts support this clonotype. This sequence joins TRBV29-1 and TRBJ2-7; D not certain. Germline assignment: CDR1 SQVTM and CDR2 ANQGSEA. This CDR3 is 13 amino acids long. V lost 7 bases, J lost 6 bases, and 19 bases lay in between. Written as DNA, the CDR3 is TGCAGCGCTGGGCGACAAGAGTCAACCGAGCAGTACTTC. Its translation is CSAGRQESTEQYF.

This clonotype was seen many times. The V and J genes are TRBV7-2 and TRBJ2-2; D is ambiguous. This CDR3 region has 13 residues. Trimming left V 4 bases short and J 5 bases short, with 8 bases between. CDR1 SGHTA and CDR2 FQGNSA come from the germline V gene. CDR3: CASSSGRTGELFF. In nucleotides, the CDR3 is TGTGCCAGCAGCTCGGGCCGTACCGGGGAGCTGTTTTTT.

The chain carries TRBV2 and TRBJ2-1; perhaps TRBD2 as D (6 bases). The germline CDR1 and CDR2 sequences are SNHLY and FYNNEI. This CDR3 is 14 amino acids long. Trimming took off 3 bases at V and 0 bases at J, with 6 bases between the two ends. This chain's CDR3 is CASSERGSYNEQFF. DNA of the CDR3: TGTGCCAGCAGTGAGCGGGGCTCCTACAATGAGCAGTTCTTC.

This clonotype showed up many times. The chain uses TRBV5-6 and TRBJ1-5; 7 nucleotides align to TRBD1. This CDR3 is 14 amino acids long. Germline V lookup: CDR1 SGHDT, CDR2 YYEEEE. V dropped 4 bases and J dropped 7; count of bases not matched to a gene: 8. CDR3 in DNA: TGTGCCAGCAGCCAGGGGGGGAGCGGGCAGCCCCAGCATTTT. This sequence encodes CASSQGGSGQPQHF.

This clonotype was seen a handful of times. The rearrangement joins TRBV5-6 to TRBJ2-1; D unclear. Germline V gene lookup returns CDR1 SGHDT and CDR2 YYEEEE. Trimming removed 2 bases at V and 8 bases at J, with 14 bases between. The CDR3 consists of 14 residues. The CDR3 bases are TGTGCCAGCAGCTTTTTGGGGTTTAGAGATGAGCAGTTCTTC. Translating it yields CASSFLGFRDEQFF.

This clonotype showed up many times. The CDR3: CASSPSDRWQFF. CDR3 bases: TGTGCCAGCTCACCAAGCGACCGCTGGCAGTTCTTC. V and J are TRBV18 and TRBJ2-1; D uncertain. V was shortened by 2 bases and J by 12 bases, with 11 bases between the two germline ends. The CDR3 has 12 amino acids. Germline V CDR1 and CDR2: KGHSH, LQKENI.

This clonotype has just a few counts. This chain links TRBV7-9 with TRBJ2-1; D ambiguous. Germline V gene data show CDR1 as SEHNR and CDR2 as FQNEAQ (reference sequence). The V gene lost 1 base and the J gene lost 9 bases, with 13 bases spanning the gap. CDR3 length: 14 residues. The CDR3 DNA follows: TGTGCCAGCAGCTTAGGAGCTGGGCTCGGTGAGCAGTTCTTC. This translates into CASSLGAGLGEQFF.